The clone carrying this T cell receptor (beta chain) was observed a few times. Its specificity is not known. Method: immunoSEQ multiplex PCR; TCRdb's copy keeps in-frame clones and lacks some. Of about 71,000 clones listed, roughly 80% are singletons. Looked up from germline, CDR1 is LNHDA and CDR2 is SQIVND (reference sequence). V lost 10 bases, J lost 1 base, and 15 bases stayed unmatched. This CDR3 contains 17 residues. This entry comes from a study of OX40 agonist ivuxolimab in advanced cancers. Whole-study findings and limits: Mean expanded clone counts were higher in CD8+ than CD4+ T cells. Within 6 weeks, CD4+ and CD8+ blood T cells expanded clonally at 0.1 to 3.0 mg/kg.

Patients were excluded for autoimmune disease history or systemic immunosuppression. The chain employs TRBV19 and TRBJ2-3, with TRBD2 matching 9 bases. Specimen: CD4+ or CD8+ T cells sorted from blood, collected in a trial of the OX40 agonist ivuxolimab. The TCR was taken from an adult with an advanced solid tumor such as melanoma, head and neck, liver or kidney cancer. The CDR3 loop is CATSASGMGRGTDTQYF. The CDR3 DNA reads TGTGCCACTTCGGCTAGCGGGATGGGGAGAGGCACAGATACGCAGTATTTT.